A selection of T cell receptor beta chains follows, all from one sample in a study of monozygotic twins with cystic fibrosis. Some clones are missing from TCRdb's copy, which holds only in-frame ones; the method was immunoSEQ multiplex PCR. The data hold about 20,000 clones, with more than 75% observed a single time. The sample taken for sequencing was blood. These receptors came from a woman younger than 45 with cystic fibrosis. Both conserved end residues are part of each CDR3. Each record gives: clone size, J gene, V gene, CDR3 protein. Size tells how often a clone was seen (once, few, many) or the class of an expanded clone, and some rows leave it out.

.,TRBJ2-7,TRBV6-5,CASTDRYLYEQYF
.,TRBJ2-5,TRBV29-1,CSVEDPWDRGPETQYF
.,TRBJ2-5,TRBV5-1,CASSLWGAEETQYF
.,TRBJ1-2,TRBV14,CASSQGSGYTF
.,TRBJ1-5,TRBV29-1,CSPWGGLNQPQHF
once,TRBJ2-7,TRBV9,CASGEGGRAQYF
.,TRBJ1-1,TRBV10-2,CASSRQTNTEAFF
once,TRBJ2-7,TRBV28,CASSFRQEIYEQYF
.,TRBJ2-3,TRBV27,CASSLLTSGGAVDTQYF
.,TRBJ1-3,TRBV6-5,CASSTAISGNTIYF
.,TRBJ2-5,TRBV6-1,CASSPAGGQTQYF
.,TRBJ2-1,TRBV7-2,CASSLDGVREDEQFF
once,TRBJ2-7,TRBV5-1,CASSGTGSYEQYF
.,TRBJ1-2,TRBV7-2,CASSSRGGQGSYGYTF
.,TRBJ2-7,TRBV6-1,CASSGGIGSYEQYF
.,TRBJ2-2,TRBV4-3,CASSHSVHRGELFF
.,TRBJ1-2,TRBV21-1,CASSARTGYDGNYGYTF
.,TRBJ1-1,TRBV30,CACDTGFEAFF
.,TRBJ2-3,TRBV30,CACGVSPDTQYF
.,TRBJ2-3,TRBV4-3,CASSQVPTGGLADTQYF
.,TRBJ2-7,TRBV5-1,CASRLSSGDYEQYF
.,TRBJ1-4,TRBV18,CASSPRGDMRATNEKLFF
few,TRBJ2-7,TRBV6-5,CASSYRGQGTYEQYF
once,TRBJ2-5,TRBV5-1,CASSLVVGGQGETQYF
.,TRBJ2-3,TRBV5-4,CASSPGQFRTDTQYF
.,TRBJ2-1,TRBV2,CASSELLAGGNEQFF
.,TRBJ1-1,TRBV5-1,CASSGNTEAFF
.,TRBJ2-7,TRBV5-6,CASSLTTHYPEQYF
.,TRBJ1-5,TRBV6-1,CASSERRAGQPQHF
few,TRBJ2-3,TRBV4-1,CASSQDWAVLDDTQYF
.,TRBJ2-5,TRBV7-2,CASSHPSGGAETQYF
.,TRBJ1-2,TRBV28,CASSPSTARDGYTF
once,TRBJ1-2,TRBV7-9,CASSPNRDFGYTF